One sample yielded the 32 T cell receptor beta chains listed below, sequenced in a study of cytomegalovirus exposure and HLA in healthy donors. PCR involved 60 Vbeta and 13 Jbeta primers. Profiling relied on immunoSEQ multiplex PCR, and the TCRdb table lists in-frame clones only, not all of them. Among approximately 110,000 clones listed, about 79% were seen once. Source material: PBMCs. These receptors were obtained from a man aged 50 to 59 in good health and CMV-seropositive.

The gene calls are TRBV11-3 and TRBJ2-1; 7 bases are a match to TRBD1. The CDR3 is 14 residues long. The ends lost 1 base at V and 5 bases at J; junction bases unmatched: 2. Germline-derived CDR1 and CDR2 are SGHNT and YENEEA. This CDR3 is CASSLGGQNNEQFF. The CDR3, as DNA: TGTGCCAGCAGCTTAGGGGGACAGAACAATGAGCAGTTCTTC.

This sequence joins TRBV5-1 and TRBJ2-7, with D possibly matching TRBD1 (5 bases). With 0 bases removed from V and 3 bases from J, the gap between germline ends came to 10 bases. This CDR3 has 14 amino acids. Germline V gives CDR1 SGHRS, CDR2 YFSETQ. DNA of the CDR3: TGCGCCAGCAGCTTGGTGGGGCCTATCTACGAGCAGTACTTC. Its protein product is CASSLVGPIYEQYF.

The chain combines TRBV9 with TRBJ1-2; TRBD1 aligns across 8 bases. This CDR3 is 15 amino acids long. V shed 0 bases and J 4 bases; nucleotides not matched to a gene: 5. Germline CDR1 and CDR2: SGDLS and YYNGEE. The chain's CDR3 is CASSVARGPLYGYTF. DNA of the CDR3: TGTGCCAGCAGCGTAGCCAGGGGGCCCCTCTATGGCTACACCTTC.

V is TRBV14 and J is TRBJ2-7, with D possibly TRBD1 on 5 matching bases. The germline CDR1 and CDR2 sequences are SGHDN and FVKESK. The ends were cut back, 0 bases at V and 9 bases at J, with 12 bases in the middle. The CDR3 is 13 residues long. The CDR3 DNA is TGTGCCAGCAGCCAAGATTATAGGGGTAGGCAGTACTTC. It is translated as CASSQDYRGRQYF.

This rearrangement joins TRBV5-5 to TRBJ2-1; 13 bases are a match to TRBD2. The CDR3 runs to 18 residues. J was trimmed by 4 bases and V by 0 bases; bases with no gene match: 7. Germline V gene data show CDR1 as SGHKS and CDR2 as YYEKEE (reference sequence). CDR3 in amino acids: CASSLGPRLAGGYNEQFF. The CDR3 coding sequence is TGTGCCAGCAGCTTGGGACCGCGACTAGCGGGGGGTTACAATGAGCAGTTCTTC.

This clone has only one observation. The same CDR3 also results from other DNA sequences found in this sample. The chain carries TRBV5-1 and TRBJ2-7, with 7 bases fitting TRBD1. Per the germline V gene, CDR1 is SGHRS and CDR2 is YFSETQ. The length of the CDR3 is 14 residues. With V trimmed by 4 bases and J by 0 bases, 4 bases remained unmatched. The CDR3 protein is CASSPRGSSYEQYF. As DNA, the CDR3 is TGCGCCAGCAGCCCCAGGGGGAGCTCCTACGAGCAGTACTTC.

V gene TRBV19 combines with J gene TRBJ2-7; D is ambiguous. Germline CDR1 reads LNHDA; CDR2 reads SQIVND (reference sequence). The CDR3 has 10 amino acids. Trimming took off 9 bases at V and 6 bases at J, with 9 bases between the two ends. CDR3 amino acids: CASNPGEQYF. In DNA form, the CDR3 reads TGTGCCAGCAACCCGGGCGAGCAGTACTTC.

The V call is TRBV6-1, the J call TRBJ1-4; no reliable D call. Germline values: CDR1 MNHNS, CDR2 SASEGT. V shed 2 bases and J shed 4 bases, with 14 bases lying between them. CDR3 size: 16 residues. The CDR3 DNA follows: TGTGCCAGCAGTGAAAAGGCACCCGACTATAATGAAAAACTGTTTTTT. It translates to CASSEKAPDYNEKLFF.

The V gene is TRBV7-9, the J gene TRBJ2-1; 8 bases align to TRBD2. Germline-derived CDR1 and CDR2 are SEHNR and FQNEAQ (reference sequence). The CDR3 covers 18 residues. Trimming cost V 1 base and J 3 bases; bases outside gene matches: 11. CDR3 amino acids: CASSLGTSGPQYYNEQFF. In DNA form, the CDR3 reads TGTGCCAGCAGCTTAGGAACTAGCGGACCCCAATACTACAATGAGCAGTTCTTC.

This clone showed up just a few times. V gene TRBV7-9 combines with J gene TRBJ2-7, with D possibly being TRBD1 (6 bases). Deletions cut 4 bases from V and 6 bases from J, with 13 bases between. Germline V gene data show CDR1 as SEHNR and CDR2 as FQNEAQ (reference sequence). CDR3 length: 13 residues. DNA of the CDR3: TGTGCCAGCAGCTCATCAGGGGTTGGCGAGCAGTACTTC. It yields the protein CASSSSGVGEQYF. Complete variable domain (other parts from reference TRBV7-9 and TRBJ2-7): DTGVSQNPRHKITKRGQNVTFRCDPISEHNRLYWYRQTLGQGPEFLTYFQNEAQLEKSRLLSDRFSAERPKGSFSTLEIQRTEQGDSAMYLCASSSSGVGEQYFGPGTRLTVT.

This chain links TRBV5-5 with TRBJ2-1, with D unclear. The V end lost 4 bases, the J end lost 4 bases, and 9 bases lay between the germline ends. CDR3 length equals 13 residues. Per the germline V gene, CDR1 is SGHKS and CDR2 is YYEKEE (reference sequence). This CDR3 reads CASSPVIYNEQFF. The CDR3 coding sequence is TGTGCCAGCAGCCCGGTAATTTACAATGAGCAGTTCTTC.

This chain uses TRBV2 with TRBJ1-2, with D uncertain. V was pared by 4 bases and J by 1 base, with 4 bases between. The CDR3 has 12 residues. The germline gives CDR1 SNHLY, CDR2 FYNNEI. CDR3 loop: CASSGHNYGYTF. The CDR3 DNA reads as TGTGCCAGCAGTGGACATAACTATGGCTACACCTTC.

The table lists this clone with a count of one. The rearrangement joins TRBV4-1 to TRBJ1-2, with 8 bases that match TRBD1. Trimming at V came to 0 bases and at J to 8 bases, leaving 8 bases not matched to a gene. This CDR3 has 15 residues. Germline values: CDR1 MGHRA, CDR2 YSYEKL. In nucleotides, the CDR3 is TGCGCCAGCAGCCAAGATTTCCGACAGGGGAGGGGCTACACCTTC. This sequence encodes CASSQDFRQGRGYTF.

J is TRBJ2-3 and V is TRBV4-1, with D tentatively TRBD2 (5 bases). Germline lookup yields CDR1 MGHRA and CDR2 YSYEKL. This CDR3 spans 17 amino acids. V was shortened by 2 bases and J by 2 bases, with 17 bases between the two germline ends. CDR3 region: CASSQLENRGNTDTQYF. The CDR3 nucleotides read TGCGCCAGCAGCCAATTAGAAAACAGAGGGAACACAGATACGCAGTATTTT.

The chain is built from TRBV7-6 and TRBJ1-2, with TRBD1 identical over 7 bases. Germline V gene sequence: CDR1 SGHVS, CDR2 FNYEAQ. The CDR3 totals 14 residues. V was clipped by 4 bases and J by 8 bases; unmatched bases: 10. CDR3: CASSSGQIAGGYTF. The CDR3 coding sequence is TGTGCCAGCAGCTCGGGACAGATTGCAGGAGGCTACACCTTC.

The chain is built from TRBV4-1 and TRBJ2-7, with TRBD2 matching over 9 bases. This CDR3 is built from 15 residues. Germline V CDR1 and CDR2: MGHRA, YSYEKL. J gave up 2 bases and V 0 bases, and 2 bases lay outside the gene matches. CDR3 protein: CASSQEASGTYEQYF. The CDR3 region has the DNA TGCGCCAGCAGCCAAGAGGCTAGCGGGACCTACGAGCAGTACTTC.

This clone has just one count. This sequence joins TRBV6-1 and TRBJ2-2; 7 bases map to TRBD2. After removal of 2 bases from V and 4 bases from J, the junction contained 4 bases not matched to a gene. In germline, CDR1 is MNHNS, CDR2 SASEGT. This CDR3 spans 15 amino acids. CDR3 DNA sequence: TGTGCCAGCAGTGAAAACTCGGGGGGCACCGGGGAGCTGTTTTTT. The encoded protein is CASSENSGGTGELFF.

The rearrangement links TRBV6-5 to TRBJ1-5; TRBD1 is a possible D gene (6 bases). CDR3 length: 14 residues. Germline V gene sequence: CDR1 MNHEY, CDR2 SVGAGI. Trimming pared 4 bases from V and 4 bases from J, leaving 11 bases between. This CDR3 is CASSSRTDNQPQHF. For the CDR3, the DNA is TGTGCCAGCAGTTCCCGGACAGATAATCAGCCCCAGCATTTT.

This clone was seen more than once but under ten times. This sequence joins TRBV15 and TRBJ2-1, with 13 bases identical to TRBD2. The V gene's germline CDR1 is LNHNV and CDR2 YYDKDF (reference sequence). J gave up 7 bases and V 1 base, and 10 bases lay outside the gene matches. This CDR3 comprises 18 residues. The CDR3 is CATSRVGLAGVGRNEQFF. The CDR3 DNA reads as TGTGCCACCAGCAGAGTCGGACTAGCGGGGGTCGGGAGGAATGAGCAGTTCTTC.

This clone ranks as medium-sized. The chain couples TRBV4-1 to TRBJ1-2; possible D gene TRBD1, 6 bases. The CDR3 is made up of 18 amino acids. Trimming cost V 0 bases and J 3 bases, with 20 bases left between them. CDR1 MGHRA and CDR2 YSYEKL come from the germline V gene. The CDR3 nucleotides are TGCGCCAGCAGCCAAGATGAGAGTAGGGGGAATAATTACTATGGCTACACCTTC. Translation: CASSQDESRGNNYYGYTF.

V usage is TRBV19 and J usage is TRBJ2-1; 9 positions match TRBD2. The CDR3 loop spans 15 amino acids. Unmatched junction bases numbered 7, after V lost 3 bases and J lost 7 bases. Looked up from germline, CDR1 is LNHDA and CDR2 is SQIVND (reference sequence). The CDR3 bases are TGTGCCAGTAGTATGACTAGCGGAGCGAGGAATGAGCAGTTCTTC. Amino acid sequence: CASSMTSGARNEQFF.

The chain recombines TRBV27 with TRBJ2-7, with D perhaps TRBD2 (5 bases). V gave up 6 bases and J gave up 6 bases, with 18 bases separating them. This CDR3 region has 14 residues. Germline V CDR1 and CDR2: MNHEY, SMNVEV (reference sequence). CDR3 loop: CASSTPGMESEQYF. The CDR3 DNA reads TGTGCCAGCAGCACCCCGGGGATGGAGAGCGAGCAGTACTTC.

The gene calls are TRBV4-1 and TRBJ1-1, with D unresolved. The V end was cut by 4 bases, the J end by 4 bases, with 19 bases between. Germline CDR1 and CDR2: MGHRA and YSYEKL. CDR3 size: 16 residues. Written as DNA, the CDR3 is TGCGCCAGCAGCCCCGAGGGCCGGTGGGGTACCACTGAAGCTTTCTTT. As protein: CASSPEGRWGTTEAFF.

Concerning this clone: A read error may account for a junction end that differs from germline. V gene TRBV7-3 combines with J gene TRBJ1-5, with D possibly matching TRBD1 (5 bases). The CDR3 totals 13 residues. Germline lookup yields CDR1 SGHTA and CDR2 FQGTGA. The chain's CDR3 is CASSLSRDQPQHF. In nucleotides, the CDR3 is TGTGCCAGCAGCTTAAGCAGGGATCAACCCCAGCATTTT.

V gene TRBV5-1 combines with J gene TRBJ1-2, with D tentatively TRBD1 (6 bases). The germline V gene has CDR1 SGHRS and CDR2 YFSETQ. This CDR3 has 15 amino acids. V lost 3 bases and J 2 bases, leaving 14 bases between the germline ends. The CDR3 bases are TGCGCCAGCAGCTCCGGACAGCCTCTCAACTATGGCTACACCTTC. Amino acids: CASSSGQPLNYGYTF.

The rearrangement links TRBV7-8 to TRBJ2-3, with D maybe TRBD1 (6 bases). CDR3 size: 14 residues. Trimming took 1 base from V and 2 from J, leaving 7 bases between them. Germline loops: CDR1 SGHVS, CDR2 FQNEAQ. CDR3 sequence (DNA): TGTGCCAGCAGCTTAGGGGGGCTCACAGATACGCAGTATTTT. Translating gives CASSLGGLTDTQYF.

This chain joins TRBV7-8 and TRBJ2-7; 9 bases fit TRBD2. Germline CDR1 reads SGHVS; CDR2 reads FQNEAQ. V lost 2 bases, J lost 1 base, and 6 bases stayed unmatched. CDR3 length equals 16 residues. CDR3 loop: CASSLIRLAGSYEQYF. The CDR3 bases are TGTGCCAGCAGCTTAATTCGGCTAGCGGGGTCCTACGAGCAGTACTTC.

The V gene is TRBV27, the J gene TRBJ2-3; TRBD2 matches 12 bases. V trimming: 6 bases; J trimming: 6 bases; junction bases outside the gene matches: 1. The length of the CDR3 is 13 residues. Germline V CDR1 and CDR2: MNHEY, SMNVEV (reference sequence). The CDR3 DNA reads TGTGCCAGCAGCCTAGCGGGAGGGGATACGCAGTATTTT. Protein product: CASSLAGGDTQYF.

The chain combines TRBV7-6 with TRBJ2-7; 7 bases fit TRBD1. The CDR3 extends over 18 amino acids. Germline V gene lookup returns CDR1 SGHVS and CDR2 FNYEAQ. Unmatched junction bases numbered 16, after V lost 0 bases and J lost 5 bases. The CDR3 sequence is CASSLASNPMDRWDEQYF. The CDR3 nucleotides are TGTGCCAGCAGCTTAGCTTCGAACCCAATGGACAGGTGGGACGAGCAGTACTTC.

CDR3 in amino acids: CASSNDYALHF. CDR3 in DNA: TGTGCCAGCAGTAACGACTACGCCCTCCACTTT. The J gene is TRBJ1-6, the V gene TRBV28; D unclear. Germline CDR1 reads MDHEN; CDR2 reads SYDVKM. The CDR3 extends over 11 amino acids. The V gene lost 5 bases and the J gene lost 14 bases, with 10 bases spanning the gap.

The chain links TRBV11-2 to TRBJ1-2; D possibly corresponds to TRBD1 (5 bases). V shed 2 bases and J shed 0 bases, with 7 bases lying between them. This CDR3 region has 14 residues. CDR1 is SGHAT and CDR2 is FQNNGV in the germline V gene. DNA of the CDR3: TGTGCCAGCAGCTTAAGGGGCCCTAACTATGGCTACACCTTC. Protein sequence: CASSLRGPNYGYTF.

CDR3 nucleotide sequence: TGTGCCAGCAGTGAATATCGGGAGGGGCCGCAGTATTTT. The encoded protein is CASSEYREGPQYF. The V gene is TRBV2, the J gene TRBJ2-3, with 8 bases lining up with TRBD2. The CDR3 totals 13 residues. Germline values: CDR1 SNHLY, CDR2 FYNNEI. V shed 2 bases, J shed 10 bases, and the junction held 5 bases outside the gene matches.